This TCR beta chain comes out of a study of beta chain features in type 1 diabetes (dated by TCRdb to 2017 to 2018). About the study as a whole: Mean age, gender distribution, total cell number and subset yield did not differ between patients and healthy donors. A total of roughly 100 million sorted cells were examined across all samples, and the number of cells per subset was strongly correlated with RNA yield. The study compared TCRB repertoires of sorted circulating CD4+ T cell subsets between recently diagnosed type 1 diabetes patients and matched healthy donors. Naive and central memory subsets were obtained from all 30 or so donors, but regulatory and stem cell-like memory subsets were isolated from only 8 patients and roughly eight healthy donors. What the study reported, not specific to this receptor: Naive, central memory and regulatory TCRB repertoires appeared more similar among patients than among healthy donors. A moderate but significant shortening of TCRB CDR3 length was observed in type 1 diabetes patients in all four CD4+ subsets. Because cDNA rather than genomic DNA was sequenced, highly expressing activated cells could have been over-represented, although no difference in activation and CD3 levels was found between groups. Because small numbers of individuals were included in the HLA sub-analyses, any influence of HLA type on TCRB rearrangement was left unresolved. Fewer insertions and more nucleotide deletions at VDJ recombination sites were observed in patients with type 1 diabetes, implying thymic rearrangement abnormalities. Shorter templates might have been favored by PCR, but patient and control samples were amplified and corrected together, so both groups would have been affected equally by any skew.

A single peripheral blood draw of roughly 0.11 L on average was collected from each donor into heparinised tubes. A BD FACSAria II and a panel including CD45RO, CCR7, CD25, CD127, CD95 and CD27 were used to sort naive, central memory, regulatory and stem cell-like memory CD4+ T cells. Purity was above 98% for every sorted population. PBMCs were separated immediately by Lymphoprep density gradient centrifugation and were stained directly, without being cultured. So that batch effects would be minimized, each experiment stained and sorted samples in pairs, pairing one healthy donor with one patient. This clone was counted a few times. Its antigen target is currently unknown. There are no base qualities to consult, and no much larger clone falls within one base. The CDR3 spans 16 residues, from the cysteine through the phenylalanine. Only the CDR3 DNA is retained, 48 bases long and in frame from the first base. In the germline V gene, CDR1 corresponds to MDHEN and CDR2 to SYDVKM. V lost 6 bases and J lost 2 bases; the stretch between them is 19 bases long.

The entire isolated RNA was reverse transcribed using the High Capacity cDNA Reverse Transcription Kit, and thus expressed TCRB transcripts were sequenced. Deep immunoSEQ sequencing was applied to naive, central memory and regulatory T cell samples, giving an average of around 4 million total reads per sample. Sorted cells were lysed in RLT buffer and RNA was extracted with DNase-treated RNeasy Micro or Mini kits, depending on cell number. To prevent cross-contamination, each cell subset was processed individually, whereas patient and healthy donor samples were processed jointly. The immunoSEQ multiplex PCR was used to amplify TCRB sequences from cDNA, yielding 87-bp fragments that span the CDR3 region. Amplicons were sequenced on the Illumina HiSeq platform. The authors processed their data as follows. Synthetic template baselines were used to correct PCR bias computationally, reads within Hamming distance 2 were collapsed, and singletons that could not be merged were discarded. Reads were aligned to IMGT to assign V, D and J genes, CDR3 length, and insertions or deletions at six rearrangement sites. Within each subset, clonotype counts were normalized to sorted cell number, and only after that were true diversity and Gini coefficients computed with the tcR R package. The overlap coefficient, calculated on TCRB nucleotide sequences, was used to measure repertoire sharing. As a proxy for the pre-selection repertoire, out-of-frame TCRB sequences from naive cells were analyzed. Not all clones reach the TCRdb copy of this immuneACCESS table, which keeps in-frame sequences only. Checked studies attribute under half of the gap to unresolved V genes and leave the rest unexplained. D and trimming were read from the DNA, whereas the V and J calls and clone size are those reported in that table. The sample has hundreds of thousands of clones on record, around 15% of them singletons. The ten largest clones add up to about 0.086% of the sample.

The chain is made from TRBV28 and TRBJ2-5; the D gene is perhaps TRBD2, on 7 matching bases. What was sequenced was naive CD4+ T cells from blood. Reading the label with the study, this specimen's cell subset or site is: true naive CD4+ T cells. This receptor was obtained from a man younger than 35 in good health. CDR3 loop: CASRQRGEGLQETQYF. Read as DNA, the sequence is TGTGCCAGCAGGCAAAGGGGGGAGGGACTGCAAGAGACCCAGTACTTC. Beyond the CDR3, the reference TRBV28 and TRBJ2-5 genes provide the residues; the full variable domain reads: DVKVTQSSRYLVKRTGEKVFLECVQDMDHENMFWYRQDPGLGLRLIYFSYDVKMKEKGDIPEGYSVSREKKERFSLILESASTNQTSMYLCASRQRGEGLQETQYFGPGTRLLVL.